The T cell receptor (beta chain) under discussion was sequenced for a study of cytomegalovirus exposure and HLA in healthy donors (dated by TCRdb to the late 2010s). For the study in its entirety: According to an earlier analysis of around 600 of the donors, some 180 million T cells yielded 117 million unique TCR beta sequences and more than 250 Gb of sequence data. Every repertoire in the discovery cohort had been generated on one and the same sequencing platform. Roughly five DR-DQ haplotypes were treated as single units for association and clustering because of strong linkage in the cohort. To study patterns of TCR occurrence, a later analysis re-analyzed previously published TCR beta repertoires from 550 to 800 donors and added high-resolution HLA genotyping. Genome-wide SNP genotypes for about 60% of the roughly 670 donors were used in a later genetic analysis, which treated that subset as a discovery cohort. Donor age, sex, ethnicity and CMV serostatus were collected together with the repertoire data. An early release that covered about 600 HLA-typed donors contained about 300 gigabases of sequencing data and 75 million to 100 million unique TCR sequences. The study aimed to test whether signatures of past pathogen exposure could be identified by cataloging public T cell receptors. High-throughput TCR immunosequencing, statistical association of individual TCRs with disease status, and machine learning were combined to predict cytomegalovirus infection status. Across about 380 genotyped donors of the cohort, an average of roughly 250,000 unique TCR beta nucleotide sequences per donor were sequenced, and roughly 20% of those sequences were non-productive. The number of donors typed differed by locus, with roughly 629-640 for A, B, C, DRB1 and DQB1, around 500 for DQA1, 606 for DPA1, and approximately 470 for DPB1. The T cell repertoires of 666 subjects were profiled by immunosequencing and related to cytomegalovirus serostatus. Rather than using new phenotypic data, the later analysis identified candidate immune exposures from TCR beta sequences and from how often those sequences occurred across donors. A separate validation cohort of more than 100 different subjects was used in addition to the approximately 670-subject first cohort. Both class I and class II loci were covered by HLA typing, at four-digit resolution. Among the roughly 380 genotyped donors, 81% belonged to the genetic ancestry cluster associated with self-reported Caucasian donors. An earlier analysis of fewer than 750 of the donors used high-throughput TCR beta sequencing to judge whether each TCR beta V gene segment behaved as functional or pseudogenic. General study outcomes and caveats: The cohort was sequenced for TCR beta chains only, and without alpha or paired-chain data the features that could be detected were limited. At a false discovery rate of 0.05, a later analysis linked around 15,000 TCR beta sequences to specific HLA alleles. A group of highly shared sequence variants was considered likely to be a technical artifact of the sequencing pipeline. The study gave a list of roughly 150 TCR beta chains associated with cytomegalovirus. In vitro tests confirmed that three of the cytomegalovirus-associated TCR beta chains recognize cytomegalovirus antigens. According to a later analysis, most CMV-associated TCR beta chains appeared to be HLA-restricted, and the HLA associations seemed to be driven largely by CMV exposure. Because counts were too low, approximately 15 rarely observed V segments, including chromosome 9 orphons, were excluded from the earlier analysis of around 640 of the donors. A later analysis found that TCR association rates varied across HLA loci, with DRB1 alleles showing the most associated TCRs and HLA-C alleles the fewest. A further reported finding was that TCR beta sequences accurately predicted the HLA-A and HLA-B alleles for most subjects in the first cohort. Linkage disequilibrium might explain the correlated functional status among segregating V segments, but an unknown experimental factor could not be ruled out. For the cohort, immune exposure information was limited to CMV serostatus. Because some donors lacked HLA typing at each locus, the association tests relied only on the typed subset. When HLA alleles, especially DR and DQ, strongly co-occurred, TCR associations were difficult to assign to individual alleles. The authors suggested that the approach could potentially be extended to other disease states and immunological phenotypes. In a later genetic analysis, a missense DCLRE1C variant was associated with V-gene and J-gene trimming of TCR beta chains, and the association was replicated in an independent cohort. According to a later analysis, parvovirus B19, influenza, CMV and Epstein-Barr virus appeared linked to several top co-occurrence clusters. Presence/absence analyses assumed roughly uniform sequencing depth across donors, an assumption that may not hold. In an earlier analysis of under 600 of the donors, most TCR beta V segments were observed in productive rearrangements about 87% or about 30% of the time, broadly matching IMGT annotations. The 87-base-pair reads could not distinguish some IMGT-functional V segments, including TRBV6-2 and TRBV6-3, so those segments were excluded. Most TCR sequences were seen in very few donors, while some public TCRs were found in many individuals. A later genetic analysis reported fewer N-insertions in productive TCRs among donors in an Asian-associated ancestry cluster than the roughly 620-donor mean. The classifier was reported to diagnose cytomegalovirus status with high specificity and sensitivity in both the original cohort and the validation cohort. In a later analysis, HLA-associated TCR beta chains showed more clonal expansion and lower generation probabilities than non-associated chains that were equally common.

About this clone: What this receptor recognizes is not known. Base qualities are not recorded, but no much larger clone differs from it by a single base.

CDR1 and CDR2 are read off the germline V gene as SNHLY and FYNNEI. Ends trimmed: V by 4 bases, J by 9 bases; bases unmatched to a gene: 5. The CDR3, cysteine through phenylalanine, is 14 amino acids long. This entry keeps only the CDR3 DNA: 42 bases, framed from base 1. In total, about 650 healthy bone marrow donors made up the cohort. At the time of sampling, every cohort member was nominally healthy, though immune exposures that went unrecorded were likely present. The donor tested CMV seronegative and was one of the 352 seronegative cohort members. Each donor provided a peripheral blood sample, and peripheral blood mononuclear cells were used for TCR beta sequencing. Genomic DNA was extracted from the blood cell samples with the Qiagen DNeasy Blood Extraction Kit. Receptor amplification or capture employed the immunoSEQ multiplex PCR assay. A mixture of 60 forward primers for TCR Vbeta segments and 13 reverse primers for TCR Jbeta segments was used in the multiplex PCR. A multiplex PCR assay on genomic DNA amplified the CDR3 region of rearranged TCR beta genes. The amplified TCR beta libraries were sequenced on the Illumina HiSeq System as 87-base-pair reads. The original methods were these. Across the roughly 600 repertoires, a later analysis counted tens of millions of unique TCR beta chains, around 11 million of which were shared by at least two donors. A nearest-neighbor algorithm error-corrected the raw reads and collapsed the reads into unique sequences, merging closely related sequences to remove PCR and sequencing errors. CDR3 sequences were aligned to IMGT reference sequences to assign V, D and J gene segments. For a sequence to be retained, at least a six-nucleotide match to both a V gene segment and a J gene segment was required. A rearrangement counted as productive if the CDR3 had no stop codons and remained in frame with V and J, and every other rearrangement counted as non-productive. CDR3 was defined according to IMGT convention as the region running from the second conserved V-encoded cysteine to the conserved J-encoded phenylalanine. In an earlier analysis of some 550 of the donors, sequences lacking an unambiguous match to a single V gene segment were excluded. In an earlier analysis of roughly 600 of the donors, a V segment was called functional when productive rearrangements were above 56.7%, and segregating when the standard deviation between donors exceeded 5%. To diagnose cytomegalovirus status from the catalog of TCR beta chain sequences, a statistical classification framework was built. In a later analysis, V and J genes were assigned by comparing TCR nucleotide sequences against IMGT/GENE-DB human TR gene sequences. In a later analysis, CDR3 sequences and most-parsimonious VDJ recombination scenarios were assigned using the TCRdist pipeline. In a later analysis, each TCR beta chain was defined by its CDR3 amino acid sequence together with its V-gene family, and reads lacking a unique V-gene family were excluded. A later analysis removed several hundred highly shared, low-generation-probability nucleotide sequences to deal with suspected cross-contamination and a sequencing artifact. A later analysis calculated a clonal expansion index for each public chain from normalized within-repertoire ranks of inferred template counts. Generation probabilities in a later analysis came from a VDJ recombination model fitted to out-of-frame rearrangements, and those results were checked against IGoR. In a later analysis, hypergeometric tests were used to score TCR-TCR, TCR-HLA and TCR-CMV co-occurrence, with a repertoire-size bias correction applied to TCR pairs. To estimate false discovery rates, a later analysis permuted the HLA or CMV assignments 20 times. In a later analysis, co-occurring TCRs were grouped using DBSCAN, and TCRdist sequence similarity was added for clustering within HLA-allele-positive subsets. Repertoires with fewer than 30,000 or more than 120,000 public chains were left out of co-occurrence clustering, as were a handful of repertoires with anomalous nucleotide sharing. TCRdb took this table from immuneACCESS and kept in-frame rearrangements with V and J called. Such tables lack part of the clones; where checked against another copy, unresolved V genes explain under half of the gap, and the rest is unexplained. V and J calls and clone size are given by that table; D and trimming were obtained from the DNA. For this sample the table gives roughly 160,000 clones, of which over 75% were detected only once. The top ten constitute around 1.6% of the sample.

The sequence derives from a woman under 40 in good health and CMV-seronegative. The chain was built from TRBV2 and TRBJ2-1; TRBD2 fits 11 bases in the junction. Sequencing input: PBMCs. The CDR3 region: CASSVLAGVTEQFF. The DNA sequence reads TGTGCCAGCAGTGTACTAGCGGGAGTGACTGAGCAGTTCTTC.